What follows are 15 T cell receptor beta chains derived from one specimen sequenced in a study of early T cells in non-severe SARS-CoV-2 infection. MiXCR was run by TCRdb on the 5' RACE reads, yielding one entry per CDR3 protein. The profile shows about 50,000 distinct CDR3 sequences, more than 5.5% of them singletons. The source was whole blood, collected at baseline. The receptors were gathered from an adult who was a healthcare worker with PCR-confirmed SARS-CoV-2 infection or an uninfected control (not recorded which).

This clonotype was counted ten times or more. The chain couples TRBV6-5 to TRBJ2-1; no clear D. Germline V CDR1 and CDR2: MNHEY, SVGAGI. The CDR3 contains 11 residues. Between the trimmed V and J ends, which lost 1 base and 8 bases, there was a span of 3 bases. The CDR3 loop is CASSYLDEQFF. As DNA, the CDR3 is TGTGCCAGCAGTTACTTGGATGAGCAGTTCTTC.

This clonotype turned up a few times. The chain combines TRBV29-1 with TRBJ2-5; D possibly matches TRBD1 or TRBD2 (5 bases each). Germline CDR1 SQVTM, CDR2 ANQGSEA. The CDR3 contains 11 residues. With 7 bases removed from V and 11 bases from J, the gap between germline ends came to 17 bases. In DNA, the CDR3 is TGCAGCGGGGCCCCCGGGGCCGATCAGTACTTC. Protein sequence: CSGAPGADQYF. Complete variable domain (other parts from reference TRBV29-1 and TRBJ2-5): SAVISQKPSRDICQRGTSLTIQCQVDSQVTMMFWYRQQPGQSLTLIATANQGSEATYESGFVIDKFPISRPNLTFSTLTVSNMSPEDSSIYLCSGAPGADQYFGPGTRLLVL.

V and J are TRBV11-2 and TRBJ2-5; 8 positions match TRBD1. Germline V gene lookup returns CDR1 SGHAT and CDR2 FQNNGV. This CDR3 has 14 residues. With 5 bases clipped from V and 4 bases from J, the junction kept 6 bases outside the gene matches. As DNA, the CDR3 is TGTGCCAGCAGCCCAGGACAGGGTGGAGAGACCCAGTACTTC. This gives the protein CASSPGQGGETQYF.

The chain carries TRBV24-1 and TRBJ1-5; D is uncertain. Between the trimmed V and J ends, which lost 4 bases and 8 bases, there was a span of 8 bases. Germline V gene sequence: CDR1 KGHDR, CDR2 SFDVKD. This CDR3 is built from 12 residues. The CDR3 DNA reads TGTGCCACCAGTGACTCACTGGAGCCCCAGCATTTT. Amino acid sequence: CATSDSLEPQHF.

This clonotype was seen more than once but under ten times. The gene calls are TRBV5-4 and TRBJ2-3, with D unresolved. From germline, CDR1 is SGHNT and CDR2 YYREEE (reference sequence). The CDR3 sequence is 13 residues long. V dropped 1 base and J dropped 1 base, with 4 bases sitting between them. This CDR3 reads CASSLSGTDTQYF. The CDR3 bases are TGTGCCAGCAGCTTGTCTGGCACAGATACGCAGTATTTT.

This clonotype was seen many times. This chain links TRBV12-3 or TRBV12-4 with TRBJ2-3; no clear D gene. The ends were cut back, 3 bases at V and 6 bases at J, with 10 bases in the middle. This CDR3 is 13 amino acids long. CDR3 nucleotide sequence: TGTGCCAGCAGTTTTAGGACGTCCGATACGCAGTATTTT. This translates into CASSFRTSDTQYF.

The CDR3 here is CASSLSSGGTDTQYF. CDR3 nucleotides: TGCGCCAGCAGCCTCTCTAGCGGGGGCACAGATACGCAGTATTTT. The chain couples TRBV5-1 to TRBJ2-3, with TRBD2 matching over 9 bases. Trimming took 4 bases from V and 1 from J; bases not matched to a gene: 4. Germline V gene lookup returns CDR1 SGHRS and CDR2 YFSETQ. The CDR3 covers 15 residues.

This clonotype occurred many times. CDR3 region: CASCPGTYTDTQYF. The CDR3 region has the DNA TGTGCCAGCTGCCCGGGGACCTACACAGATACGCAGTATTTT. The chain joins TRBV2 to TRBJ2-3; the D call may be TRBD1 or TRBD2 (5 bases each). In germline, CDR1 is SNHLY, CDR2 FYNNEI. Trimming took off 8 bases at V and 2 bases at J, with 14 bases between the two ends. CDR3 length equals 14 residues.

At least ten counts were recorded for this clonotype. The CDR3 DNA follows: TGTGCCAGCTCACCAGAGTCAGTCGGTGGCTACACCTTC. This sequence encodes CASSPESVGGYTF. The rearrangement links TRBV18 to TRBJ1-2; no clear D. V shed 2 bases and J shed 7 bases, with 11 bases lying between them. The CDR3 length is 13 residues. Germline CDR1 KGHSH, CDR2 LQKENI.

The chain employs TRBV20-1 and TRBJ1-4; TRBD1 agrees at 8 bases. The junction had 5 bases not matched to a gene; V was cut back by 0 bases and J by 5 bases. The CDR3 is made up of 15 amino acids. CDR1 DFQATT and CDR2 SNEGSKA come from the germline V gene (reference sequence). CDR3 DNA: TGCAGTGCTAGAGATGTTCGGACAGGGAATGAAAAACTGTTTTTT. It is translated as CSARDVRTGNEKLFF.

V and J are TRBV5-5 and TRBJ2-1; weak D call: TRBD2 (6 bases). The CDR3 is made up of 17 amino acids. Germline lookup yields CDR1 SGHKS and CDR2 YYEKEE (reference sequence). With 1 base removed from V and 1 base from J, the gap between germline ends came to 15 bases. This CDR3 is CASSLRWGTESYNEQFF. The CDR3, as DNA: TGTGCCAGCAGCTTGAGATGGGGGACTGAATCCTACAATGAGCAGTTCTTC.

The CDR3 loop is CASSLGQGFHEQFF. The CDR3 DNA follows: TGCGCCAGCAGCTTGGGACAGGGATTCCATGAGCAGTTCTTC. The chain links TRBV5-1 to TRBJ2-1, with TRBD1 matching 7 bases. This CDR3 region has 14 residues. Germline V lookup: CDR1 SGHRS, CDR2 YFSETQ. V lost 0 bases and J lost 8; bases outside the gene matches: 5.

This clonotype was detected many times. J is TRBJ2-2 and V is TRBV6-1; D might be TRBD2 (5 bases). CDR1 MNHNS and CDR2 SASEGT come from the germline V gene. Trimming cost V 2 bases and J 1 base, with 8 bases left between them. The CDR3 length is 15 residues. The CDR3 nucleotides read TGTGCCAGCAGTGAAAGAGGGATGAACACCGGGGAGCTGTTTTTT. The encoded protein is CASSERGMNTGELFF.

This chain uses TRBV5-4 with TRBJ1-1, with D possibly matching TRBD1 (5 bases). There are 14 residues in the CDR3. V lost 2 bases, J lost 3 bases, and 11 bases lay in between. CDR1 and CDR2 from the germline V gene are SGHNT and YYREEE (reference sequence). CDR3 sequence reads: CASSLSGGYTEAFF. CDR3 sequence (DNA): TGTGCCAGCAGCTTATCCGGGGGTTACACTGAAGCTTTCTTT.

Ten or more counts support this clonotype. The gene calls are TRBV5-1 and TRBJ1-6; D not resolved. The CDR3 is 15 residues long. The V end was cut by 0 bases, the J end by 7 bases, with 11 bases between. Germline CDR1 is SGHRS and CDR2 is YFSETQ. The CDR3 reads CASSLAGGENSPLHF. CDR3 sequence (DNA): TGCGCCAGCAGCTTGGCCGGAGGAGAGAATTCACCCCTCCACTTT.